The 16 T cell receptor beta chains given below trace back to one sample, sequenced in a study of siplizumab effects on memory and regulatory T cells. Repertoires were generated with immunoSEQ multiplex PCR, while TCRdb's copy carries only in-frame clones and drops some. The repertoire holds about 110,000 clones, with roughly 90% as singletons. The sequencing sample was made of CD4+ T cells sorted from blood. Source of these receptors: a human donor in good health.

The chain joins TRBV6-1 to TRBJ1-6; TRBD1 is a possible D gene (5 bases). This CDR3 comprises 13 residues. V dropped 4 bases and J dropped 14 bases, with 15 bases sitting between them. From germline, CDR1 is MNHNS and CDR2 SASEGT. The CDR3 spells CASSARDYVTLHF. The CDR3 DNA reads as TGTGCCAGCAGTGCCCGGGACTATGTCACCCTCCACTTT.

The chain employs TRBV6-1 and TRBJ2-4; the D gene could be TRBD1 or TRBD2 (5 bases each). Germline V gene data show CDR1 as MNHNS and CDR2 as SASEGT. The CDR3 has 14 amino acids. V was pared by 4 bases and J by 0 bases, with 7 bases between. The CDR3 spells CASSVGGAKNIQYF. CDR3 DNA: TGTGCCAGCAGTGTTGGGGGAGCCAAAAACATTCAGTACTTC.

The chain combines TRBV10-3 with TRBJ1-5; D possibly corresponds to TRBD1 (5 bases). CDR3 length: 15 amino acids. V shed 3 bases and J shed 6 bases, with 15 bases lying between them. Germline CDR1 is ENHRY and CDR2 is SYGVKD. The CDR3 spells CAISESGPQGQPQHF. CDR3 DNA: TGTGCCATCAGTGAATCCGGACCGCAGGGTCAGCCCCAGCATTTT.

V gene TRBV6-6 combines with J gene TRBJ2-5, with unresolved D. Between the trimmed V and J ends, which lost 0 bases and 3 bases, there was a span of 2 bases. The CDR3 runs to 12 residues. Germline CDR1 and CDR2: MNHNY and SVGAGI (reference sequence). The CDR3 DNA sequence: TGTGCCAGCAGTTACTCGAAAGAGACCCAGTACTTC. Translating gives CASSYSKETQYF.

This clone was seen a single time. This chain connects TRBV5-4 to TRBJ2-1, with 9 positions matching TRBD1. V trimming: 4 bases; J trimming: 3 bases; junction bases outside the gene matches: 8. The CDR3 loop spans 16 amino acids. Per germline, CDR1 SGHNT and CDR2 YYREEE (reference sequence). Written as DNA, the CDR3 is TGTGCCAGCAGCAAGGGACAGGGTCTATTCTACAATGAGCAGTTCTTC. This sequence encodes CASSKGQGLFYNEQFF.

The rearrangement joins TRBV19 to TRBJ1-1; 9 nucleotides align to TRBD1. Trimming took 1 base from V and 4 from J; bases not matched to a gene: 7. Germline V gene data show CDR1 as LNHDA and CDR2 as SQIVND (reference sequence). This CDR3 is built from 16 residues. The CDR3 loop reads CASSIAPGQGATEAFF. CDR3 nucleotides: TGTGCCAGTAGTATAGCTCCGGGACAGGGAGCCACTGAAGCTTTCTTT.

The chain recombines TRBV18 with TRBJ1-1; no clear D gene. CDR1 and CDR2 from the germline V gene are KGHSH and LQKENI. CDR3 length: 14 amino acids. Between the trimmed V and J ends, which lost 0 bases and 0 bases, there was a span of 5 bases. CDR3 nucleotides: TGTGCCAGCTCACCACCGAGTCTGAACACTGAAGCTTTCTTT. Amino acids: CASSPPSLNTEAFF.

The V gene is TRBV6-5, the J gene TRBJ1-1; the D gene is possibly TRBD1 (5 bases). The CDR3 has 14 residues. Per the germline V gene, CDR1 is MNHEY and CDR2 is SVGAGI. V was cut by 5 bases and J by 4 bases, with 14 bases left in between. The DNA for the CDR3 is TGTGCCAGCAGTAAATTCCGAAGGGGCACTGAAGCTTTCTTT. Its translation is CASSKFRRGTEAFF.

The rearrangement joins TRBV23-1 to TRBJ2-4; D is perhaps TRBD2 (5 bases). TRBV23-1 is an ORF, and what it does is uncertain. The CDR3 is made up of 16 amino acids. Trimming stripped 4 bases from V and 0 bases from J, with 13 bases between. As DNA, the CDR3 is TGCGCCAGCAGTCCCCGCCCCGGGATAGCCAAAAACATTCAGTACTTC. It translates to CASSPRPGIAKNIQYF.

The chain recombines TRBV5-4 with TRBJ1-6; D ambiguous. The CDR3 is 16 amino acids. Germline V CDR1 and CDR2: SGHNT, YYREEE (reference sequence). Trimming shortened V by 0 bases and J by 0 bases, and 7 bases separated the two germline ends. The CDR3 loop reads CASSLGGSSYNSPLHF. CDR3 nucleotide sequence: TGTGCCAGCAGCTTGGGTGGGAGCTCCTATAATTCACCCCTCCACTTT.

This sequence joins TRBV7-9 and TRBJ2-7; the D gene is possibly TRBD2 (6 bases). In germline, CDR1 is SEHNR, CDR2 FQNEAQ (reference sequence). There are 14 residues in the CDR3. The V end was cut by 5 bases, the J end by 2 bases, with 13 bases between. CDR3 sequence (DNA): TGTGCCAGCAGCCCCCCGGCGGGAACCTACGAGCAGTACTTC. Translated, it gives CASSPPAGTYEQYF.

CDR3 DNA: TGCACCAGCACCCCCCCCGGAAGGACAGGGAACGAAAAACTGTTTTTT. Amino acid sequence: CTSTPPGRTGNEKLFF. J is TRBJ1-4 and V is TRBV1; TRBD1, as called in the table, went unchecked against the DNA. TRBV1 is marked as a pseudogene. The CDR3 spans 16 residues.

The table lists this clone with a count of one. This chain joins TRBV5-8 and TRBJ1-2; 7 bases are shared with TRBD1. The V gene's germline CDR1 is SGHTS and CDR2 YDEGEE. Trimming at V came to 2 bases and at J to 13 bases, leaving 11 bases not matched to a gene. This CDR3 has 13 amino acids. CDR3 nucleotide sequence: TGTGCCAGCAGCTTTAGCCGACAGGGAAGCTCCACCTTC. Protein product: CASSFSRQGSSTF.

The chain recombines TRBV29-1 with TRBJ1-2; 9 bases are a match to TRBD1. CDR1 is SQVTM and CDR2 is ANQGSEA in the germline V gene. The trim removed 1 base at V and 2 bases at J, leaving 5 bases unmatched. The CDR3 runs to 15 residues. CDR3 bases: TGCAGCGTTGAAGCCAAGGGACAGGGAAACTATGGCTACACCTTC. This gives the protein CSVEAKGQGNYGYTF. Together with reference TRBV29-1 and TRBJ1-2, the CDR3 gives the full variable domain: SAVISQKPSRDICQRGTSLTIQCQVDSQVTMMFWYRQQPGQSLTLIATANQGSEATYESGFVIDKFPISRPNLTFSTLTVSNMSPEDSSIYLCSVEAKGQGNYGYTFGSGTRLTVV.

The CDR3 DNA sequence: TGTGCCAGTAGTATCCAGGGGTGGGCCAAAAACATTCAGTACTTC. Amino acid sequence: CASSIQGWAKNIQYF. This chain links TRBV19 with TRBJ2-4; maybe TRBD1 (6 bases). Per the germline V gene, CDR1 is LNHDA and CDR2 is SQIVND (reference sequence). The CDR3 contains 15 residues. V lost 3 bases to trimming and J lost 1 base, with 10 bases between them.

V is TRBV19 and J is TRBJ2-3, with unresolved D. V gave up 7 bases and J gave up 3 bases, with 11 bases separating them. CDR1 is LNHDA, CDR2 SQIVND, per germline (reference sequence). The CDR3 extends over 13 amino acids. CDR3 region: CASKIGGTDTQYF. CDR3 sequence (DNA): TGTGCCAGTAAAATAGGTGGTACAGATACGCAGTATTTT.